The 22 T cell receptor beta chains reported below all come from one sample, sequenced in a study of blood T cell repertoires in COVID-19. Clones were read by immunoSEQ multiplex PCR, and TCRdb kept only the in-frame ones, dropping some. This sample has around 210,000 clones, with approximately 85% found just once. The sequencing input was peripheral blood. These receptors came from a man aged 45-65 years with COVID-19, enrolled during active disease.

This clone was picked up a small number of times. This sequence joins TRBV6-5 and TRBJ1-4; 8 positions agree with TRBD1. The V and J ends lost 5 bases and 6 bases, in that order; junction bases with no gene match: 8. The CDR3 sequence is 15 residues long. Germline assignment: CDR1 MNHEY and CDR2 SVGAGI. For the CDR3, the DNA is TGTGCCAGCAGTATACAGACAGGGGTGGATGAAAAACTGTTTTTT. As protein: CASSIQTGVDEKLFF.

The chain recombines TRBV9 with TRBJ1-3, with D perhaps TRBD1 (6 bases). CDR3 length: 15 residues. V lost 3 bases and J 1 base, leaving 11 bases between the germline ends. Germline V gene lookup returns CDR1 SGDLS and CDR2 YYNGEE. This chain's CDR3 is CASSALQGSGNTIYF. For the CDR3, the DNA is TGTGCCAGCAGCGCACTACAGGGTTCTGGAAACACCATATATTTT.

The rearrangement joins TRBV19 to TRBJ1-5, with D possibly matching TRBD1 (5 bases). This CDR3 has 13 residues. Germline V gene lookup returns CDR1 LNHDA and CDR2 SQIVND (reference sequence). Trimming left V 7 bases short and J 4 bases short, with 11 bases between. CDR3 in DNA: TGTGCCAGTACCCCCAGGGTAAATCAGCCCCAGCATTTT. It is translated as CASTPRVNQPQHF. Based on the CDR3 plus reference TRBV19 and TRBJ1-5, the full variable domain is DGGITQSPKYLFRKEGQNVTLSCEQNLNHDAMYWYRQDPGQGLRLIYYSQIVNDFQKGDIAEGYSVSREKKESFPLTVTSAQKNPTAFYLCASTPRVNQPQHFGDGTRLSIL.

The chain's CDR3 is CASSPPGAEFPFF. The CDR3 nucleotides read TGTGCCAGCTCACCACCGGGTGCGGAATTTCCGTTTTTT. The V and J genes are TRBV18 and TRBJ1-4, with unresolved D. The germline CDR1 and CDR2 sequences are KGHSH and LQKENI. V was clipped by 0 bases and J by 16 bases, with 15 bases between them. The CDR3 has 13 amino acids.

This clone was seen a single time. The chain uses TRBV7-2 and TRBJ1-2; D is possibly TRBD1 (5 bases). This CDR3 contains 15 residues. Germline CDR1 reads SGHTA; CDR2 reads FQGNSA. The V gene lost 5 bases and the J gene lost 0 bases, with 13 bases spanning the gap. CDR3 coding DNA: TGTGCCAGCAGCCAGCAGGGAGGGCCTAACTATGGCTACACCTTC. This gives the protein CASSQQGGPNYGYTF.

The chain carries TRBV7-3 and TRBJ2-1; 7 bases agree with TRBD1. The CDR3 covers 18 residues. CDR1 and CDR2 from the germline V gene are SGHTA and FQGTGA. V shed 5 bases, J shed 1 base, and the junction held 14 bases outside the gene matches. The CDR3 DNA is TGTGCCAGCAGCCCCCACGGGACAGTGAGCCGTTCCTACAATGAGCAGTTCTTC. Residues: CASSPHGTVSRSYNEQFF.

V usage is TRBV6-2 or TRBV6-3 and J usage is TRBJ2-2, with unresolved D. V lost 6 bases to trimming and J lost 9 bases, with 11 bases between them. This CDR3 has 12 residues. Germline values: CDR1 MNHEY, CDR2 SVGEGT. The CDR3 DNA is TGTGCCAGCAGCCTCATGGAGAGGGAGCTGTTTTTT. Translated, it gives CASSLMERELFF.

The chain is built from TRBV4-3 and TRBJ1-1; tentatively, D is TRBD1 (5 bases). Germline V gives CDR1 LGHNA, CDR2 YSLEER. This CDR3 has 13 amino acids. The V gene lost 4 bases and the J gene lost 10 bases, with 16 bases spanning the gap. The CDR3: CASSLGEGARAFF. CDR3 coding DNA: TGCGCCAGCAGCCTAGGGGAGGGCGCGAGAGCTTTCTTT.

Concerning this clone: This may come from a read error, since a much larger clone is one base off. The chain recombines TRBV7-2 with TRBJ1-1; perhaps TRBD1 as D (6 bases). The CDR3 consists of 13 residues. V was trimmed by 3 bases and J by 1 base, leaving 6 bases between them. Germline-derived CDR1 and CDR2 are SGHTA and FQGNSA. CDR3 bases: TGTGCCAGCAGCTTGGGACAGAACACTGAAGCTTTCTTT. This gives the protein CASSLGQNTEAFF.

This rearrangement joins TRBV2 to TRBJ2-5; D gene uncertain. Germline CDR1 is SNHLY and CDR2 is FYNNEI. V was cut by 1 base and J by 4 bases, with 4 bases left in between. The CDR3 spans 12 residues. DNA of the CDR3: TGTGCCAGCAGTGAAGACTTAGAGACCCAGTACTTC. Its protein is CASSEDLETQYF. Full variable domain (missing parts from reference TRBV2 and TRBJ2-5): EPEVTQTPSHQVTQMGQEVILRCVPISNHLYFYWYRQILGQKVEFLVSFYNNEISEKSEIFDDQFSVERPDGSNFTLKIRSTKLEDSAMYFCASSEDLETQYFGPGTRLLVL.

The V gene is TRBV28, the J gene TRBJ1-6; D gene unclear. The ends were cut back, 6 bases at V and 8 bases at J, with 5 bases in the middle. CDR1 is MDHEN, CDR2 SYDVKM, per germline. There are 11 residues in the CDR3. The CDR3 protein is CASSGDSPLHF. DNA of the CDR3: TGTGCCAGCAGCGGTGATTCACCCCTCCACTTT.

The J gene is TRBJ2-5, the V gene TRBV3-1 (or the pseudogene TRBV3-2); D not resolved. Trimming took 0 bases from V and 2 from J, leaving 7 bases between them. This CDR3 spans 14 amino acids. Per the germline V gene, CDR1 is LGHDT and CDR2 is YNNKEL (reference sequence). CDR3 sequence: CASSQDFTQETQYF. CDR3 nucleotide sequence: TGTGCCAGCAGCCAAGATTTTACTCAAGAGACCCAGTACTTC.

This clone was picked up a small number of times. The CDR3 nucleotides read TGTGCCAGCAGCCAAGGGGGTCCTTCCTCGGGGAATGAGCAGTTCTTC. It encodes CASSQGGPSSGNEQFF. The chain uses TRBV3-1 (or the pseudogene TRBV3-2) and TRBJ2-1, with D tentatively TRBD2 (5 bases). The CDR3 contains 16 residues. From germline, CDR1 is LGHDT and CDR2 YNNKEL (reference sequence). The V end was cut by 1 base, the J end by 7 bases, with 17 bases between.

This clone appeared once. The chain combines TRBV5-1 with TRBJ2-2, with D tentatively TRBD1 (5 bases). The length of the CDR3 is 13 residues. Trimming took off 1 base at V and 5 bases at J, with 6 bases between the two ends. The germline gives CDR1 SGHRS, CDR2 YFSETQ. Here the CDR3 DNA reads TGCGCCAGCAGCTTGAAGGGGACCGGGGAGCTGTTTTTT. Protein: CASSLKGTGELFF.

This chain links TRBV5-1 with TRBJ1-5, with TRBD1 matching over 9 bases. CDR3 length: 17 amino acids. V lost 0 bases, J lost 0 bases, and 4 bases stayed unmatched. Germline V gene lookup returns CDR1 SGHRS and CDR2 YFSETQ. In DNA, the CDR3 is TGCGCCAGCAGCTTGGGACAGGGGGGAGATAGCAATCAGCCCCAGCATTTT. Protein: CASSLGQGGDSNQPQHF.

The table lists this clone with a count of one. The CDR3 DNA sequence: TGTGCCAGCAGCAGGGGACAGAACACTGAAGCTTTCTTT. Translating gives CASSRGQNTEAFF. The chain links TRBV12-3 or TRBV12-4 to TRBJ1-1, with D possibly TRBD1 on 6 matching bases. The length of the CDR3 is 13 residues. The ends were cut back, 6 bases at V and 1 base at J, with 9 bases in the middle.

This clone turned up a few times. The chain joins TRBV19 to TRBJ2-2, with 9 bases aligning to TRBD2. Germline trimming cut 7 bases from V and 7 bases from J; bases unmatched to any gene: 7. Germline CDR1 is LNHDA and CDR2 is SQIVND (reference sequence). The CDR3 sequence is 14 residues long. CDR3 sequence (DNA): TGTGCCAGTAACGGCGGGGGGGCCATCGGGGAGCTGTTTTTT. Its protein is CASNGGGAIGELFF.

V and J are TRBV29-1 and TRBJ2-1; TRBD1 agrees at 7 bases. CDR1 and CDR2 from the germline V gene are SQVTM and ANQGSEA. The J segment lost 3 bases and the V segment lost 6 bases, leaving 17 bases of the junction unmatched. The CDR3 has 17 residues. The CDR3 nucleotides read TGCAGCGTCGAGGGCGGAGAGACAGGGATCATCTACAATGAGCAGTTCTTC. The encoded protein is CSVEGGETGIIYNEQFF.

The J gene is TRBJ1-2, the V gene TRBV6-6; 10 bases fit TRBD1. Losses at the gene ends were 7 bases for V and 8 bases for J; bases not matched to a gene: 7. CDR1 is MNHNY and CDR2 is SVGAGI in the germline V gene (reference sequence). The CDR3 is 13 residues long. In DNA form, the CDR3 reads TGTGCCAGCACCCAGACAGGGGGCAGAGGCTACACCTTC. Its protein is CASTQTGGRGYTF.

This clone was counted a single time. The chain recombines TRBV7-2 with TRBJ2-1; 11 nucleotides match TRBD2. Germline CDR1 and CDR2: SGHTA and FQGNSA. V dropped 5 bases and J dropped 3; count of bases not matched to a gene: 3. The CDR3 totals 15 residues. CDR3 in DNA: TGTGCCAGCAGCGAACTAGCGGGGGTCTACAATGAGCAGTTCTTC. Amino acid sequence: CASSELAGVYNEQFF.

The V call is TRBV2, the J call TRBJ2-5; D is possibly TRBD2 (5 bases). This CDR3 is built from 15 residues. Germline CDR1 is SNHLY and CDR2 is FYNNEI. Trimming removed 2 bases from V and 4 bases from J, with 14 bases in between. CDR3 DNA: TGTGCCAGCAGTGAACCGGGCAGAGGGTCAGAGACCCAGTACTTC. This encodes CASSEPGRGSETQYF.

The V call is TRBV5-4, the J call TRBJ1-4, with 10 bases that match TRBD1. The germline V gene has CDR1 SGHNT and CDR2 YYREEE (reference sequence). Trimming at V came to 3 bases and at J to 7 bases, leaving 9 bases not matched to a gene. The CDR3 length is 16 residues. The CDR3 sequence: CASSSIRGTGAEKLFF. CDR3 nucleotides: TGTGCCAGCAGCTCCATCCGCGGGACAGGGGCTGAAAAACTGTTTTTT.